The 16 T cell receptor beta chains below come from one sample, sequenced in a study of shared clonotypes between healthy human individuals. Cells designated naive CD8 were CD45RO-negative and were positively selected for CCR7, with terminally differentiated effector memory CD45RA+ cells excluded. Clones were read by immunoSEQ multiplex PCR, and TCRdb kept only the in-frame ones, dropping some. The sample comprises more than 500,000 clones, 85% to 95% of which are singletons, and approximately 0.11% rests with the top ten. The sample comprised naive CD8+ T cells sorted from blood. The receptors originated from a woman in her twenties or thirties in good health.

This clone was recorded only once. V is TRBV25-1 and J is TRBJ2-7, with D maybe TRBD1 (6 bases). The CDR3 consists of 12 residues. Germline lookup yields CDR1 MGHDK and CDR2 SYGVNS. V was shortened by 7 bases and J by 3 bases, with 10 bases between the two germline ends. The DNA of the CDR3 is TGTGCCAGCAAGGGGGATTACTACGAGCAGTACTTC. Its translation: CASKGDYYEQYF.

The chain combines TRBV7-2 with TRBJ2-1, with 9 bases fitting TRBD2. CDR1 and CDR2 (germline): SGHTA, FQGNSA. V lost 1 base and J lost 3; bases outside the gene matches: 7. The CDR3 totals 17 residues. The chain's CDR3 is CASSLGYRREGYNEQFF. The CDR3 DNA reads as TGTGCCAGCAGCTTAGGGTATCGGCGGGAGGGCTACAATGAGCAGTTCTTC.

The J gene is TRBJ2-7, the V gene TRBV27; 7 bases fit TRBD2. CDR1 MNHEY and CDR2 SMNVEV come from the germline V gene (reference sequence). The V segment lost 3 bases and the J segment 4 bases; nucleotides outside the gene matches: 12. This CDR3 is 16 amino acids long. CDR3 nucleotide sequence: TGTGCCAGCAGTTTCGGCGGGGCGGGAGAGCAATACGAGCAGTACTTC. It encodes CASSFGGAGEQYEQYF.

The chain links TRBV28 to TRBJ2-7; TRBD1 matches at 7 bases. Germline V gene lookup returns CDR1 MDHEN and CDR2 SYDVKM. With V trimmed by 2 bases and J by 2 bases, 6 bases remained unmatched. CDR3 size: 15 residues. Here the CDR3 DNA reads TGTGCCAGCAGTTTAGCCGGGACAGCCGCCTACGAGCAGTACTTC. Translated: CASSLAGTAAYEQYF.

The J gene is TRBJ2-5, the V gene TRBV7-9, with 11 bases lining up with TRBD2. The J call may be in error: the DNA end matches TRBJ2-7 better. The CDR3 is 18 amino acids. Germline V CDR1 and CDR2: SEHNR, FQNEAQ (reference sequence). The CDR3 region is CASSYPGLAGVLSYEQYF. The CDR3 nucleotides are TGTGCCAGCAGCTACCCCGGACTAGCGGGTGTCCTCTCCTACGAGCAGTACTTC.

The rearrangement joins TRBV14 to TRBJ1-4; D ambiguous. The CDR3 is 11 amino acids. The V and J ends lost 10 bases and 12 bases respectively, with 15 bases between them. CDR1 is SGHDN, CDR2 FVKESK, per germline. Here the CDR3 reads CATSCEFELFF. In DNA, the CDR3 is TGTGCCACCTCTTGCGAATTTGAACTGTTTTTT.

This chain uses TRBV15 with TRBJ2-2; D remains ambiguous. Trimming cost V 8 bases and J 8 bases, with 9 bases left between them. CDR1 is LNHNV and CDR2 is YYDKDF in the germline V gene (reference sequence). CDR3 length equals 11 residues. In DNA, the CDR3 is TGTGCCACCCAGGTTAGAGGGGAGCTGTTTTTT. Translation: CATQVRGELFF.

The rearrangement links TRBV4-1 to TRBJ2-7, with 9 nucleotides matching TRBD2. This CDR3 comprises 16 residues. Trimming removed 0 bases from V and 4 bases from J; junction bases left unmatched: 7. Germline assignment: CDR1 MGHRA and CDR2 YSYEKL. In DNA form, the CDR3 reads TGCGCCAGCAGCCAAGAGCCCCTGGCGGGAGGGTACGAGCAGTACTTC. It yields the protein CASSQEPLAGGYEQYF.

This rearrangement joins TRBV5-6 to TRBJ1-5; 7 nucleotides align to TRBD1. The CDR3 is 16 residues long. Unmatched junction bases numbered 7, after V lost 2 bases and J lost 2 bases. Germline CDR1 and CDR2: SGHDT and YYEEEE. The CDR3, as DNA: TGTGCCAGCAGCTTTGGGGGCGGACAGGGCAATCAGCCCCAGCATTTT. Amino acids: CASSFGGGQGNQPQHF.

CDR3 bases: TGTGCCAGCAGCTTGGGAGCAGCGGGAAGGTCCCCGAGGGTGGGCGAGCAGTACTTC. Its translation is CASSLGAAGRSPRVGEQYF. The chain combines TRBV5-4 with TRBJ2-7; 7 bases agree with TRBD2. Germline trimming cut 0 bases from V and 6 bases from J; bases unmatched to any gene: 21. The CDR3 is 19 amino acids. The germline gives CDR1 SGHNT, CDR2 YYREEE (reference sequence).

CDR3 sequence: CASSLDRTTYMNTEAFF. CDR3 sequence (DNA): TGTGCCAGCAGTTTGGACAGGACCACGTACATGAACACTGAAGCTTTCTTT. The V call is TRBV27, the J call TRBJ1-1, with 7 bases fitting TRBD1. The germline V gene encodes CDR1 MNHEY and CDR2 SMNVEV (reference sequence). The V gene end was trimmed by 3 bases and the J gene end by 0 bases; junction bases not matched to a gene: 10. The length of the CDR3 is 17 residues.

Only one count was recorded for this clone. The chain employs TRBV5-1 and TRBJ2-5; 9 bases match TRBD2. V gave up 7 bases and J gave up 4 bases; unmatched junction bases: 8. CDR1 and CDR2 (germline): SGHRS, YFSETQ. This CDR3 comprises 14 residues. DNA for the CDR3: TGCGCCAGCGGAAATAGCGGGAGAGGAGAGACCCAGTACTTC. Its protein is CASGNSGRGETQYF.

Worth noting for this clone: This specimen includes other DNA sequences encoding the same CDR3. CDR3 nucleotide sequence: TGCGCCAGCAGCTTGGGGCTAGCGGGACGTACAGATACGCAGTATTTT. It codes for CASSLGLAGRTDTQYF. The chain employs TRBV5-1 and TRBJ2-3; 9 nucleotides agree with TRBD2. The junction had 5 bases not matched to a gene; V was cut back by 0 bases and J by 3 bases. CDR1 and CDR2 from the germline V gene are SGHRS and YFSETQ. The CDR3 length is 16 residues.

This rearrangement joins TRBV2 to TRBJ2-2; D remains unclear. The CDR3 totals 12 residues. V shed 5 bases and J shed 9 bases, with 10 bases lying between them. Germline CDR1 reads SNHLY; CDR2 reads FYNNEI. The CDR3 DNA reads as TGTGCCAGCAGTAAGGCGAACCGGGAGCTGTTTTTT. It encodes CASSKANRELFF.

The chain uses TRBV7-8 and TRBJ2-1; 8 bases match TRBD1. The trim removed 7 bases at V and 4 bases at J, leaving 9 bases unmatched. The CDR3 consists of 15 residues. Germline values: CDR1 SGHVS, CDR2 FQNEAQ. This CDR3 reads CASTNGQGRYNEQFF. CDR3 bases: TGTGCCAGCACTAACGGACAGGGAAGATACAATGAGCAGTTCTTC.

The gene calls are TRBV6-6 and TRBJ2-7; weak D call: TRBD2 (6 bases). The CDR3 consists of 15 residues. Trimming shortened V by 0 bases and J by 3 bases, and 12 bases separated the two germline ends. Looked up from germline, CDR1 is MNHNY and CDR2 is SVGAGI (reference sequence). The CDR3 spells CASSYSPLAYYEQYF. As DNA, the CDR3 is TGTGCCAGCAGTTACTCGCCACTAGCTTACTACGAGCAGTACTTC.